A selection of T cell receptor beta chains follows, all from one sample in a study of identical twins. TCRdb ran MiXCR on the 5' RACE reads and lists one entry per CDR3 protein. The table shows hundreds of thousands of distinct CDR3 sequences, with more than 9% occurring only once. These data were also reused for a study on yellow fever vaccine responses in identical twins.

Sequencing input: PBMCs. The source of these receptors is a woman between 18 and 30 years old in good health. CDR3s include the opening cysteine and the closing phenylalanine or tryptophan. Each record gives: clone size, J gene, V gene, D gene, CDR3 DNA, CDR3 protein. D genes are given only for firm matches. Size tells how often a clone was seen (once, few, many) or the class of an expanded clone, and some rows leave it out.

>-|TRBJ2-3|TRBV11-2|-
TGTGCCAGCAGCCTACAGCCGGATACGCAGTATTTT
CASSLQPDTQYF
>-|TRBJ2-1|TRBV7-9|-
TGTGCCAGCAGCCCCAGACCCTTAGGGGTATTGAATGAGCAGTTCTTC
CASSPRPLGVLNEQFF
>-|TRBJ2-1|TRBV2|TRBD1
TGTGCCAGCAGTGAAAAGGGGGCGCGTAACAATGAGCAGTTCTTC
CASSEKGARNNEQFF
>once|TRBJ1-5|TRBV5-1|TRBD1
TGCGCCAGCAGCTTGGGCACGGGACAGGGGATCAATCAGCCCCAGCATTTT
CASSLGTGQGINQPQHF
>many|TRBJ2-3|TRBV12-3/TRBV12-4|-
TGTGCCAGCAGTAACCTAGCCGCAGATACGCAGTATTTT
CASSNLAADTQYF
>few|TRBJ2-2|TRBV11-1|TRBD2
TGTGCCAGCAGCGGATCGGGGGGCACCGGGGAGCTGTTTTTT
CASSGSGGTGELFF
>-|TRBJ2-1|TRBV20-1|-
TGCAGTGCTCCAAACCCCTCCAATGAGCAGTTCTTC
CSAPNPSNEQFF
>-|TRBJ2-5|TRBV5-1|TRBD2
TGCGCCAGCAGCCCAGGGACTAGCGGGAGTAAAGAGACCCAGTACTTC
CASSPGTSGSKETQYF
>few|TRBJ1-2|TRBV10-2|-
TGCGCCAGCAGTGTGGGGGGCTCTGGCTACACCTTC
CASSVGGSGYTF
>-|TRBJ2-1|TRBV5-4|-
TGTGCCAGCAGCCTGACAAACTTGGGGAGCGGTACCTACAATGAGCAGTTCTTC
CASSLTNLGSGTYNEQFF
>few|TRBJ2-7|TRBV21-1|-
TGTGCCAGCAGCAAAGGTTCCGGGAAATTTGGTTACGAGCAGTACTTC
CASSKGSGKFGYEQYF
>many|TRBJ1-5|TRBV5-1|-
TGTGCCAGCAGCTTAGAGGGCGGTCAGCCCCAGCATTTT
CASSLEGGQPQHF
>-|TRBJ1-6|TRBV20-1|-
TGCAGTGCTCCCCGTGGGGAAGATAATTCACCCCTCCACTTT
CSAPRGEDNSPLHF
>-|TRBJ1-2|TRBV20-1|-
TGCAGTGCTCCACAGGGCTTAGGTGGCTACACCTTC
CSAPQGLGGYTF
>many|TRBJ1-6|TRBV5-1|-
TGCGCCAGCAGCCGAACCGGGACAAAGGATTCACCCCTCCACTTT
CASSRTGTKDSPLHF
>few|TRBJ2-7|TRBV2|-
TGTGCCAGCAGTGATGGCCAATTCTACGAGCAGTACTTC
CASSDGQFYEQYF
>-|TRBJ2-2|TRBV12-5|TRBD2
TGTGCTAGTGGTTTGCCCTGGACTAGCGGGAGGGCCGCGAACACCGGGGAGCTGTTTTTT
CASGLPWTSGRAANTGELFF
>few|TRBJ2-3|TRBV7-9|TRBD2
TGTGCCAGCAGCTTCGGACTAGCGGGGACCTCGGTGGATACGCAGTATTTT
CASSFGLAGTSVDTQYF
>once|TRBJ2-3|TRBV7-2|-
TGTGCCAGCAGCTTAGCTAAGGGCCGCACAGATACGCAGTATTTT
CASSLAKGRTDTQYF
>few|TRBJ1-5|TRBV27|-
TGTGCCAGCAGTTTAATCGGGAGACCCAGTGGGAATCAGCCCCAGCATTTT
CASSLIGRPSGNQPQHF
>-|TRBJ2-1|TRBV10-2|TRBD1
TGCGCCAGCAGTGGGAGATCCGGGACAGGGATGACCTACAATGAGCAGTTCTTC
CASSGRSGTGMTYNEQFF
>-|TRBJ2-1|TRBV5-1|TRBD2
TGCGCCAGCAGCTTGAGGAGGGGGCTTTCGCTAGCGGGAGTGAGGAATGAGCAGTTCTTC
CASSLRRGLSLAGVRNEQFF
>-|TRBJ1-2|TRBV20-1|-
TGCAGTGCGACACCTCGGACAGCCTCCTATGGCTACACCTTC
CSATPRTASYGYTF
>few|TRBJ2-6|TRBV28|-
TGTGCCAGCAGTACCGGATGGGGTGGTGGGGCCAACGTCCTGACTTTC
CASSTGWGGGANVLTF
>-|TRBJ2-1|TRBV29-1|-
TGCAGCGTTGACGCGGGACTCGCGAGTGGAAATGAGCAGTTCTTC
CSVDAGLASGNEQFF
>-|TRBJ2-5|TRBV4-2|TRBD2
TGTGCCAGCAGCCAAGATCGGGACGGGGGGAGGGAGACCCAGTACTTC
CASSQDRDGGRETQYF
>few|TRBJ1-2|TRBV2|TRBD1
TGTGCCAGCATCGAAGACAGGGACATTTCTAACTATGGCTACACCTTC
CASIEDRDISNYGYTF
>many|TRBJ1-2|TRBV2|TRBD1
TGTGCCAGCAGTGAGTCGGGACAGGGGGCCTATGGCTACACCTTC
CASSESGQGAYGYTF
>many|TRBJ2-5|TRBV29-1|TRBD2
TGCAGCGTTGGGGGAGGGGCGGTTCAAGAGACCCAGTACTTC
CSVGGGAVQETQYF
>few|TRBJ1-6|TRBV12-3/TRBV12-4|TRBD1
TGTGCCAGCAGTTTAGGGGGGACAGCGATATCACCCCTCCACTTT
CASSLGGTAISPLHF
>-|TRBJ1-4|TRBV7-2|-
TGTGCCAGCAGCTTAGTGGGAGCTCTTCTTAATGAAAAACTGTTTTTT
CASSLVGALLNEKLFF
>-|TRBJ2-3|TRBV7-9|-
TGTGCCAGCAGCTTCTATATGCGCACAGATACGCAGTATTTT
CASSFYMRTDTQYF
>few|TRBJ2-1|TRBV20-1|-
TGCAGTGCGGAGCGTGTGGTGGACAATGAGCAGTTCTTC
CSAERVVDNEQFF
>few|TRBJ2-2|TRBV6-1|TRBD1
TGTGCCAGCAGTCTCCTTGGGACAGGGGGCAACACCGGGGAGCTGTTTTTT
CASSLLGTGGNTGELFF
>-|TRBJ2-7|TRBV3-1|-
TGTGCCAGCAGCCACAAGTACCGGTACCGGCCGCGAGAGCAGTACTTC
CASSHKYRYRPREQYF
>-|TRBJ1-6|TRBV2|-
TGTGCCAGCGTGGGGGCAGGCTCCTATAATTCACCCCTCCACTTT
CASVGAGSYNSPLHF
>-|TRBJ2-1|TRBV7-8|TRBD2
TGTGCCAGCAGCTTAGGGGGGCCTCTAGCGGGACGCAATGAGCAGTTCTTC
CASSLGGPLAGRNEQFF
>many|TRBJ2-7|TRBV20-1|-
TGCAGTGCTAGCACCCGCTACGAGCAGTACTTC
CSASTRYEQYF
>many|TRBJ2-3|TRBV5-1|TRBD1
TGCGCCAGTTTAACCGGGACAGGGCTTGGGGATACGCAGTATTTT
CASLTGTGLGDTQYF
>-|TRBJ2-2|TRBV7-8|TRBD1
TGTGCCAGCAGCTACAACACAGGGGTTGGGGAGCTGTTTTTT
CASSYNTGVGELFF
>-|TRBJ2-3|TRBV5-6|TRBD2
TGTGCCAGCAGCTTGATAGCGGGAGCGAGTGGCACAGATACGCAGTATTTT
CASSLIAGASGTDTQYF
>few|TRBJ1-2|TRBV2|-
TGTGCCAGCACATCCGGGACGGCGCTTGTAGGCTACACCTTC
CASTSGTALVGYTF
>many|TRBJ2-5|TRBV12-3/TRBV12-4|-
TGTGCCAGCAGCAAGGGACCACAGGTGACCCAGTACTTC
CASSKGPQVTQYF
>many|TRBJ2-3|TRBV12-3/TRBV12-4|-
TGTGCCAGCAGTTTTAGGGGGGTTACAGATACGCAGTATTTT
CASSFRGVTDTQYF
>few|TRBJ2-1|TRBV9|-
TGTGCCAGCAGCGTAAGTCCGAGCTCCTACAATGAGCAGTTCTTC
CASSVSPSSYNEQFF
>-|TRBJ2-7|TRBV2|-
TGTGCCAGCAGTGTTGTCTCCTACGAGCAGTACTTC
CASSVVSYEQYF
>-|TRBJ2-2|TRBV20-1|TRBD2
TGCAGTGCTTGGGGACTAGCGGTCACCGGGGAGCTGTTTTTT
CSAWGLAVTGELFF
>-|TRBJ2-5|TRBV5-1|-
TGCGCCAGCAGCTTGGCCGAGGCTTGGTACAACAAAGAGACCCAGTACTTC
CASSLAEAWYNKETQYF
>-|TRBJ2-5|TRBV2|-
TGTGCCAGCGCCGGGGACCCGGGCAGGCAAGAGACCCAGTACTTC
CASAGDPGRQETQYF
>many|TRBJ1-5|TRBV20-1|TRBD1
TGCAGTGCCAGACAGGGGGTGGATCAGCCCCAGCATTTT
CSARQGVDQPQHF
>-|TRBJ1-3|TRBV18|-
TGTGCCAGCTCACCATCGGGGGTCGGAAACACCATATATTTT
CASSPSGVGNTIYF
>few|TRBJ1-2|TRBV5-1|-
TGCGCCAGCAGCTTAAACAGCGTCCCCTCCGGCTACACCTTC
CASSLNSVPSGYTF
>-|TRBJ1-2|TRBV5-1|TRBD1
TGCGCCAGCAGCGAGCCGGGACAGGGCTATGGCTACACCTTC
CASSEPGQGYGYTF
>-|TRBJ2-1|TRBV5-4|TRBD1
TGTGCCAGCAGCCGTACAGGGGGCGGCCCCAATGAGCAGTTCTTC
CASSRTGGGPNEQFF
>many|TRBJ2-1|TRBV12-3/TRBV12-4|-
TGTGCCAGCACTTACGTACAGGACAATGAGCAGTTCTTC
CASTYVQDNEQFF